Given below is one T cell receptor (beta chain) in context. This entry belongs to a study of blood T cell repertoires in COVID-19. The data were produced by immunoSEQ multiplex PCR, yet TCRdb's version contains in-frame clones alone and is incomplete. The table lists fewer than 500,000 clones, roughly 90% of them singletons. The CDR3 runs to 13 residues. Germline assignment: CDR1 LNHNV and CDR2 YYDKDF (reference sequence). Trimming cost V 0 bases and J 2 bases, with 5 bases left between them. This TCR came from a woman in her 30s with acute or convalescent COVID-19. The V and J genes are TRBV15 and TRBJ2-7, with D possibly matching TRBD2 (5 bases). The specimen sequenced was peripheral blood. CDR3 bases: TGTGCCACCAGCAGAGACGGGACCTACGAGCAGTACTTC. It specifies CATSRDGTYEQYF.